This record concerns one TCR beta chain sequence. The sample originates from a study of blood T cell repertoires in COVID-19. Across the whole study: The samples span acute and convalescent COVID-19 from the United States, Italy and Spain.

Per the germline V gene, CDR1 is LNHDA and CDR2 is SQIVND (reference sequence). V lost 3 bases and J lost 15; bases outside the gene matches: 6. The CDR3 length is 13 residues. Generated by immunoSEQ multiplex PCR, the TCRdb table keeps only in-frame clones and is missing some. The table lists 75,000 to 95,000 clones, around 86% of them singletons. The chain is built from TRBV19 and TRBJ2-1; 12 nucleotides match TRBD2. Sequencing was carried out using peripheral blood. This TCR was sampled from a human donor in a cohort sampled during active COVID-19. The CDR3 loop is CASSMTSGRKMFF. DNA of the CDR3: TGTGCCAGTAGTATGACTAGCGGGAGAAAAATGTTCTTC.